Described below is a single T cell receptor beta chain sequence and its context. Its antigen is as yet unknown. CDR1 and CDR2 (germline): SEHNR, FQNEAQ (reference sequence). There are 13 residues in the CDR3. Trimming took 2 bases from V and 5 from J, leaving 9 bases between them. PCR employed 60 Vbeta and 13 Jbeta primers. Data came from immunoSEQ multiplex PCR; TCRdb stores just in-frame clones and leaves some out. This sample has around 170,000 clones; around 78% occur once, and the top ten carry about 2.9%. This sample stems from a study of cytomegalovirus exposure and HLA in healthy donors. Overall study context: Counted in an early data release were about 86 million unique TCRs from HLA-typed donors. Of all 400 or so donors who were genotyped, around 82% belonged to the Caucasian-associated ancestry cluster. Overall study results and limits: Several of the most significant clusters were apparently associated with common viral pathogens in a later analysis.

Source material: PBMCs. The chain employs TRBV7-9 and TRBJ1-1; D is possibly TRBD1 (5 bases). This clonotype originated in a woman aged 50 to 65 in good health and CMV-seropositive. The CDR3 loop reads CASSLRGGTEAFF. CDR3 DNA: TGTGCCAGCAGCTTAAGGGGAGGGACTGAAGCTTTCTTT.